This T cell receptor beta chain stems from a study of shared clonotypes between healthy human individuals. Trimming took 6 bases from V and 2 from J; bases not matched to a gene: 10. The CDR3 totals 16 residues. Germline-derived CDR1 and CDR2 are SNHLY and FYNNEI. Regarding this clone: What it recognizes is unknown.

TCRdb's copy holds only in-frame clones and misses some; the assay was immunoSEQ multiplex PCR. The table lists more than 2 million clones, about 95% of them singletons. Whole-study findings and limits: Despite large depth, sorted-subset datasets appeared incompletely sequenced.

The source of this sequence is a man aged 18-30 years in good health. The chain employs TRBV2 and TRBJ2-5, with 9 bases that match TRBD1. Sequenced material: naive CD4+ T cells sorted from blood. Subset of the sample: CD45RA+ positively selected. CDR3 protein: CASRETGTGYQETQYF. The CDR3 coding sequence is TGTGCCAGCAGAGAGACCGGGACAGGGTATCAAGAGACCCAGTACTTC. The full variable domain, completed using reference TRBV2 and TRBJ2-5, is EPEVTQTPSHQVTQMGQEVILRCVPISNHLYFYWYRQILGQKVEFLVSFYNNEISEKSEIFDDQFSVERPDGSNFTLKIRSTKLEDSAMYFCASRETGTGYQETQYFGPGTRLLVL.